This paragraph reports one T cell receptor (beta chain). The germline gene is not matched at one end of the junction; a read error may be the cause. Next came a second PCR, run for about 6 to 11 cycles, which used a sample-barcoded 5' primer along with a J-beta primer mix. One entry per CDR3 protein results from TCRdb running MiXCR on the 5' RACE reads. The sample contains 1.5 million to 2 million distinct CDR3 sequences, roughly 49% of which appear only once. The germline V gene encodes CDR1 MDHEN and CDR2 SYDVKM. The CDR3 covers 14 residues. This sample is drawn from a study of blood T cells in healthy people across ages.

The rearrangement links TRBV28 to TRBJ1-6; tentatively, D is TRBD1 (5 bases). This sequence was found in a middle-aged woman in good health. Sequenced: blood. The CDR3 region is CANSLGTAYSPLHF. CDR3 bases: TGTGCCAACAGTTTAGGGACGGCATATTCACCCCTCCACTTT.